What follows is one T cell receptor beta chain and its context. Its antigen remains unidentified. This sample was included in a study of T-cell memory formation after mild COVID-19. Each CDR3 protein gets one entry after TCRdb re-called the 5' RACE reads with MiXCR. The sample records under 450,000 distinct CDR3 sequences, about an eighth being singletons. The study's findings and limits: Within pre-infection memory, some responding clones were found, suggesting cross-reactive memory joined. Clones shrinking between day 15 and 85 showed a balanced CD4/CD8 split, and those that grew later tilted toward CD4+.

The length of the CDR3 is 15 residues. The V segment lost 7 bases and the J segment 5 bases; nucleotides outside the gene matches: 9. Germline CDR1 MNHEY, CDR2 SVGAGI. The chain combines TRBV6-5 with TRBJ2-2; 8 nucleotides line up with TRBD1. The clonotype was recovered from a man younger than 35 who had mild COVID-19 (a few samples of this study predate the infection). Cell type and time point are not known. Sequencing used PBMCs or a T cell subset sorted from them (not recorded which). The CDR3 loop is CASTPSGGVTGELFF. The DNA for the CDR3 is TGTGCCAGCACCCCCTCAGGGGGCGTAACCGGGGAGCTGTTTTTT.